A few counts support the clone carrying this T cell receptor (beta chain). The V and J ends lost 5 bases and 7 bases respectively, with 14 bases between them. Germline V gives CDR1 SEHNR, CDR2 FQNEAQ (reference sequence). The CDR3 runs to 13 residues. One entry per CDR3 protein results from TCRdb running MiXCR on the 5' RACE reads. The sample yields about 160,000 distinct CDR3 sequences, around 30% seen once. These data originate in a study of T-cell memory formation after mild COVID-19. Input material: PBMCs or a T cell subset sorted from them (not recorded which). The rearrangement joins TRBV7-9 to TRBJ1-2; D unclear. This sequence originates from an adult woman who had mild COVID-19 (a few samples of this study predate the infection). Cell type and time point are not known. CDR3: CASSPSRSIGYTF. The DNA for the CDR3 is TGTGCCAGCAGCCCATCCCGGTCTATTGGCTACACCTTC.